This T cell receptor (beta chain) stems from a study of human thymus T cells. The data were produced by immunoSEQ multiplex PCR, yet TCRdb's version contains in-frame clones alone and is incomplete. The table lists some 120,000 clones, around 94% of them singletons. General observations from the study: Seemingly biased V and J gene usage marked thymic and blood repertoires. Among unrelated individuals, related research reported thymic repertoires that overlapped highly.

The CDR3 is made up of 18 amino acids. V lost 0 bases and J lost 6; bases outside the gene matches: 11. Germline V CDR1 and CDR2: LGHNA, YSLEER. Concerning this clone: As yet, its antigen is unknown.

Obtained as resections during corrective heart surgery, the thymus tissue was then studied. Corrective surgery for congenital heart defects was being performed on the healthy Finnish infants who were the donors. Input material: thymus tissue. The receptor was isolated from a boy in the first two years of life with a congenital heart defect but otherwise immunologically healthy. This chain joins TRBV4-3 and TRBJ2-4, with 10 positions matching TRBD2. In nucleotides, the CDR3 is TGCGCCAGCAGCCAAGAGCTGGGGACTAGCGAGAGGGGAAACATTCAGTACTTC. Translation gives CASSQELGTSERGNIQYF.